A single sample gave rise to the 32 T cell receptor beta chains below, sequenced in a study of technical replicates of blood from a handful of donors. Clones were sequenced by immunoSEQ multiplex PCR, and TCRdb holds only the in-frame ones, with some missing. The sample includes under 95,000 clones, 90% to 95% seen only once; the top ten take roughly 0.25%. The sample was T cells isolated from PBMCs. The receptors were sampled from a human donor in good health.

The chain uses TRBV5-6 and TRBJ1-1, with 9 positions matching TRBD1. V was pared by 7 bases and J by 4 bases, with 20 bases of the junction left unmatched. There are 18 residues in the CDR3. Germline V gene data show CDR1 as SGHDT and CDR2 as YYEEEE. CDR3 coding DNA: TGTGCCAGCTTCCGACAGGGGGGCTTTCCCCCCCGCGGCACTGAAGCTTTCTTT. Protein: CASFRQGGFPPRGTEAFF.

The V gene is TRBV4-1, the J gene TRBJ2-7; 11 bases agree with TRBD2. V lost 6 bases to trimming and J lost 0 bases; unmatched junction nucleotides: 7. CDR1 is MGHRA, CDR2 YSYEKL, per germline. This CDR3 is 16 amino acids long. The CDR3 DNA reads as TGCGCCAGCAGTCTCGAAGGGACTAGCGGCTCCTACGAGCAGTACTTC. Its translation is CASSLEGTSGSYEQYF.

The chain carries TRBV6-6 and TRBJ1-1, with 8 bases fitting TRBD1. From germline, CDR1 is MNHNY and CDR2 SVGAGI (reference sequence). V was clipped by 4 bases and J by 6 bases; unmatched bases: 7. This CDR3 comprises 14 residues. CDR3 protein: CASSSDREVPEAFF. Written as DNA, the CDR3 is TGTGCCAGCAGTTCGGACAGGGAGGTCCCTGAAGCTTTCTTT.

This sequence joins TRBV7-3 and TRBJ1-1; D is possibly TRBD1 (6 bases). V lost 0 bases and J 2 bases, leaving 10 bases between the germline ends. The CDR3 has 15 amino acids. Germline CDR1 reads SGHTA; CDR2 reads FQGTGA. The CDR3 DNA reads TGTGCCAGCAGCTTAACGCCTGGGGGCAACACTGAAGCTTTCTTT. Amino acids: CASSLTPGGNTEAFF.

The count of this clone is one. This chain links TRBV19 with TRBJ1-1; a weak D match, TRBD1 (5 bases). Germline values: CDR1 LNHDA, CDR2 SQIVND (reference sequence). Trimming stripped 7 bases from V and 3 bases from J, with 18 bases between. There are 15 residues in the CDR3. The CDR3 DNA sequence: TGTGCCAGTACCCTTGGGGCCTTTAGGGACACTGAAGCTTTCTTT. This gives the protein CASTLGAFRDTEAFF. The full variable domain, completed using reference TRBV19 and TRBJ1-1, is DGGITQSPKYLFRKEGQNVTLSCEQNLNHDAMYWYRQDPGQGLRLIYYSQIVNDFQKGDIAEGYSVSREKKESFPLTVTSAQKNPTAFYLCASTLGAFRDTEAFFGQGTRLTVV.

Here the CDR3 DNA reads TGCGCCAGCAGCTTGCAGGTGCCCTCAGATACGCAGTATTTT. This encodes CASSLQVPSDTQYF. The gene calls are TRBV5-1 and TRBJ2-3; D not resolved. Germline values: CDR1 SGHRS, CDR2 YFSETQ. This CDR3 is 14 amino acids long. V was trimmed by 1 base and J by 4 bases, leaving 10 bases between them. Variable domain in full (rest from reference TRBV5-1 and TRBJ2-3): KAGVTQTPRYLIKTRGQQVTLSCSPISGHRSVSWYQQTPGQGLQFLFEYFSETQRNKGNFPGRFSGRQFSNSRSEMNVSTLELGDSALYLCASSLQVPSDTQYFGPGTRLTVL.

The chain uses TRBV29-1 and TRBJ2-2; D unclear. Germline V gene data show CDR1 as SQVTM and CDR2 as ANQGSEA. This CDR3 has 13 amino acids. V was pared by 5 bases and J by 0 bases, with 7 bases between. The CDR3 is CSVFEANTGELFF. In DNA form, the CDR3 reads TGCAGCGTTTTCGAGGCGAACACCGGGGAGCTGTTTTTT.

The chain links TRBV15 to TRBJ2-3, with D perhaps matching TRBD2 (5 bases). Germline loops: CDR1 LNHNV, CDR2 YYDKDF (reference sequence). Deletions cut 5 bases from V and 3 bases from J, with 21 bases between. The CDR3 spans 17 residues. The CDR3 region is CATSSYSVRAGTDTQYF. CDR3 coding DNA: TGTGCCACCAGCTCGTATTCCGTTAGGGCGGGTACAGATACGCAGTATTTT. The whole variable domain, remainder taken from reference TRBV15 and TRBJ2-3, is DAMVIQNPRYQVTQFGKPVTLSCSQTLNHNVMYWYQQKSSQAPKLLFHYYDKDFNNEADTPDNFQSRRPNTSFCFLDIRSPGLGDTAMYLCATSSYSVRAGTDTQYFGPGTRLTVL.

The gene calls are TRBV7-9 and TRBJ2-7; maybe TRBD1 (5 bases). Deletions cut 1 base from V and 0 bases from J, with 13 bases between. CDR3 length: 16 residues. Germline-derived CDR1 and CDR2 are SEHNR and FQNEAQ (reference sequence). CDR3 residues: CASSLVRTSNSYEQYF. CDR3 in DNA: TGTGCCAGCAGCTTAGTAAGGACATCGAACTCCTACGAGCAGTACTTC. Full variable domain (missing parts from reference TRBV7-9 and TRBJ2-7): DTGVSQNPRHKITKRGQNVTFRCDPISEHNRLYWYRQTLGQGPEFLTYFQNEAQLEKSRLLSDRFSAERPKGSFSTLEIQRTEQGDSAMYLCASSLVRTSNSYEQYFGPGTRLTVT.

The CDR3 spells CASSWDKGGNEKLFF. CDR3 nucleotide sequence: TGTGCCAGCAGCTGGGACAAGGGAGGGAATGAAAAACTGTTTTTT. The chain links TRBV7-6 to TRBJ1-4; perhaps TRBD1 as D (6 bases). V lost 4 bases and J 5 bases, leaving 14 bases between the germline ends. This CDR3 contains 15 residues. In germline, CDR1 is SGHVS, CDR2 FNYEAQ.

The V gene is TRBV29-1, the J gene TRBJ2-1, with 7 bases identical to TRBD1. The V gene's germline CDR1 is SQVTM and CDR2 ANQGSEA. Unmatched junction bases numbered 11, after V lost 0 bases and J lost 3 bases. The CDR3 has 17 residues. CDR3 protein: CSVEDPTTGAYYNEQFF. The CDR3 DNA reads TGCAGCGTTGAAGACCCAACAACAGGGGCCTACTACAATGAGCAGTTCTTC.

This clone was picked up a small number of times. V and J are TRBV19 and TRBJ1-3, with 8 bases identical to TRBD1. V shed 6 bases, J shed 3 bases, and the junction held 1 base outside the gene matches. This CDR3 region has 13 residues. The germline CDR1 and CDR2 sequences are LNHDA and SQIVND (reference sequence). Here the CDR3 reads CASRGTGGNTIYF. The CDR3 nucleotides are TGTGCCAGTAGGGGGACAGGTGGAAACACCATATATTTT.

The genes are TRBV5-4 and TRBJ2-2, with TRBD1 identical over 9 bases. Germline assignment: CDR1 SGHNT and CDR2 YYREEE (reference sequence). Trimming took 1 base from V and 7 from J; bases not matched to a gene: 2. This CDR3 is built from 14 residues. The CDR3 nucleotides are TGTGCCAGCAGCTTGACAGGGGGCAACGGGGAGCTGTTTTTT. This translates into CASSLTGGNGELFF.

The chain couples TRBV7-9 to TRBJ2-2, with TRBD2 matching over 9 bases. Germline V gene sequence: CDR1 SEHNR, CDR2 FQNEAQ (reference sequence). The V gene end was trimmed by 2 bases and the J gene end by 8 bases; junction bases not matched to a gene: 12. This CDR3 comprises 17 residues. The chain's CDR3 is CASSLSRASGTRGELFF. CDR3 bases: TGTGCCAGCAGCTTATCCCGAGCTAGCGGGACCCGTGGGGAGCTGTTTTTT.

The chain couples TRBV7-6 to TRBJ1-1, with D hard to call. The CDR3 loop spans 13 amino acids. V was pared by 1 base and J by 6 bases, with 9 bases between. Germline V gives CDR1 SGHVS, CDR2 FNYEAQ. The CDR3 spells CASSLDGVSEAFF. CDR3 sequence (DNA): TGTGCCAGCAGCTTAGACGGGGTATCTGAAGCTTTCTTT.

CDR3 amino acids: CASSSRLREGANTEAFF. CDR3 nucleotide sequence: TGTGCCAGCAGCTCCCGGCTCCGGGAGGGGGCCAACACTGAAGCTTTCTTT. The V call is TRBV11-2, the J call TRBJ1-1; TRBD1 agrees at 7 bases. The V and J ends lost 4 bases and 2 bases, in that order; junction bases with no gene match: 13. This CDR3 comprises 17 residues. Looked up from germline, CDR1 is SGHAT and CDR2 is FQNNGV.

This clone has a handful of counts. The genes are TRBV5-4 and TRBJ2-7; 9 nucleotides line up with TRBD1. The trim removed 4 bases at V and 3 bases at J, leaving 8 bases unmatched. Germline CDR1 is SGHNT and CDR2 is YYREEE (reference sequence). The CDR3 consists of 15 residues. The CDR3 loop reads CASSQAGQGYYEQYF. The DNA of the CDR3 is TGTGCCAGCAGCCAGGCGGGACAGGGTTACTACGAGCAGTACTTC.

CDR3 sequence (DNA): TGTGCCAGCAAACCGGAGGGGAACACTGAAGCTTTCTTT. Amino acid sequence: CASKPEGNTEAFF. V is TRBV6-4 and J is TRBJ1-1; D is undetermined. Per germline, CDR1 MRHNA and CDR2 SNTAGT. CDR3 length: 13 amino acids. V lost 7 bases and J lost 1, with 10 bases in between.

The chain links TRBV5-4 to TRBJ2-7; D may be TRBD1 (5 bases). V was cut by 4 bases and J by 0 bases, with 8 bases left in between. The CDR3 covers 13 residues. Germline lookup yields CDR1 SGHNT and CDR2 YYREEE (reference sequence). The chain's CDR3 is CASSPQGSYEQYF. Written as DNA, the CDR3 is TGTGCCAGCAGCCCGCAGGGCTCCTACGAGCAGTACTTC.

This clone was seen a single time. V gene TRBV7-6 combines with J gene TRBJ1-6; 7 bases map to TRBD1. Germline assignment: CDR1 SGHVS and CDR2 FNYEAQ. V was clipped by 0 bases and J by 0 bases; unmatched bases: 11. There are 20 residues in the CDR3. CDR3 amino acids: CASSLAYGTEQSSYNSPLHF. The CDR3 DNA reads TGTGCCAGCAGCTTAGCATATGGGACAGAGCAAAGCTCCTATAATTCACCCCTCCACTTT.

The rearrangement uses TRBV5-6 and TRBJ2-1, with no clear D. CDR3 size: 11 residues. Germline CDR1 and CDR2: SGHDT and YYEEEE. V was trimmed by 0 bases and J by 9 bases, leaving 4 bases between them. The CDR3 DNA reads as TGTGCCAGCAGCTTGGGCGCTGAGCAGTTCTTC. Translated: CASSLGAEQFF.

This chain uses TRBV19 with TRBJ2-7, with D perhaps TRBD1 (6 bases). CDR3 length: 15 amino acids. Trimming took 4 bases from V and 2 from J, leaving 15 bases between them. Germline CDR1 and CDR2: LNHDA and SQIVND (reference sequence). The CDR3 bases are TGTGCCAGTAGTACACTAGGACAGATTCCCTACGAGCAGTACTTC. This gives the protein CASSTLGQIPYEQYF.

This clone was observed once. This rearrangement joins TRBV7-9 to TRBJ2-7; D not certain. The germline V gene encodes CDR1 SEHNR and CDR2 FQNEAQ (reference sequence). The CDR3 contains 12 residues. Trimming shortened V by 3 bases and J by 2 bases, and 5 bases separated the two germline ends. CDR3 DNA sequence: TGTGCCAGCAGCTTCGGAGCCTACGAGCAGTACTTC. It encodes CASSFGAYEQYF.

This chain links TRBV27 with TRBJ2-2; TRBD2 aligns across 12 bases. The CDR3 is 19 residues long. The ends lost 3 bases at V and 0 bases at J; junction bases unmatched: 8. Germline V gives CDR1 MNHEY, CDR2 SMNVEV (reference sequence). The CDR3: CASSFSTSGRFSNTGELFF. In DNA form, the CDR3 reads TGTGCCAGCAGTTTTTCGACTAGCGGGAGATTCTCGAACACCGGGGAGCTGTTTTTT.

For the CDR3, the DNA is TGTGCCAGTAGGCGACTAGCGGCCCCTCCCTACGAGCAGTACTTC. Translation gives CASRRLAAPPYEQYF. This rearrangement joins TRBV19 to TRBJ2-7; 9 bases are shared with TRBD2. The CDR3 is 15 amino acids. CDR1 and CDR2 (germline): LNHDA, SQIVND (reference sequence). V dropped 6 bases and J dropped 2; count of bases not matched to a gene: 8. Complete variable domain (other parts from reference TRBV19 and TRBJ2-7): DGGITQSPKYLFRKEGQNVTLSCEQNLNHDAMYWYRQDPGQGLRLIYYSQIVNDFQKGDIAEGYSVSREKKESFPLTVTSAQKNPTAFYLCASRRLAAPPYEQYFGPGTRLTVT.

The chain joins TRBV27 to TRBJ1-5, with 9 positions matching TRBD1. This CDR3 region has 17 residues. Germline V gene sequence: CDR1 MNHEY, CDR2 SMNVEV (reference sequence). V gave up 4 bases and J gave up 8 bases; unmatched junction bases: 15. Written as DNA, the CDR3 is TGTGCCAGCAGTTCCTCCTTTGGACAGGGGAAGAATGAGCCCCAGCATTTT. Protein: CASSSSFGQGKNEPQHF.

V and J are TRBV2 and TRBJ1-5; 9 bases are shared with TRBD1. This CDR3 region has 15 residues. Germline V gene data show CDR1 as SNHLY and CDR2 as FYNNEI. J was trimmed by 0 bases and V by 7 bases; bases with no gene match: 4. The CDR3, as DNA: TGTGCCAGCAATACAGGGGGCCGTAGCAATCAGCCCCAGCATTTT. This encodes CASNTGGRSNQPQHF.

The chain uses TRBV4-1 and TRBJ1-4; no clear D gene. The length of the CDR3 is 15 residues. The germline gives CDR1 MGHRA, CDR2 YSYEKL. Trimming took off 4 bases at V and 8 bases at J, with 17 bases between the two ends. The CDR3 DNA reads as TGCGCCAGCAGCCGCCGACCCGAGGGCTGGGAAAAACTGTTTTTT. This translates into CASSRRPEGWEKLFF.

The chain recombines TRBV19 with TRBJ2-3; D uncertain. Germline CDR1 LNHDA, CDR2 SQIVND (reference sequence). CDR3 length: 15 residues. V shed 3 bases and J shed 0 bases, with 10 bases lying between them. The CDR3: CASSINLVSTDTQYF. Here the CDR3 DNA reads TGTGCCAGTAGTATTAATCTTGTTAGCACAGATACGCAGTATTTT.

The rearrangement joins TRBV13 to TRBJ1-6; TRBD1 aligns across 9 bases. CDR3 size: 18 residues. V trimming: 2 bases; J trimming: 0 bases; junction bases outside the gene matches: 5. CDR1 PRHDT and CDR2 FYEKMQ come from the germline V gene (reference sequence). The CDR3 DNA reads TGTGCCAGCAGCTTACGGACAGGGGCGCTCTCCTATAATTCACCCCTCCACTTT. This codes for CASSLRTGALSYNSPLHF.

The chain couples TRBV18 to TRBJ2-3; 11 bases align to TRBD2. Losses at the gene ends were 2 bases for V and 4 bases for J; bases not matched to a gene: 8. CDR1 is KGHSH, CDR2 LQKENI, per germline. The CDR3 extends over 17 amino acids. For the CDR3, the DNA is TGTGCCAGCTCACCAAGGCAGCTAGCGGGAGGCGCAGATACGCAGTATTTT. Translation: CASSPRQLAGGADTQYF.

The J gene is TRBJ2-2, the V gene TRBV11-3; D might be TRBD1 (6 bases). V lost 5 bases and J 1 base, leaving 8 bases between the germline ends. The germline CDR1 and CDR2 sequences are SGHNT and YENEEA. This CDR3 is built from 14 residues. The CDR3 sequence: CASSVGQNTGELFF. DNA for the CDR3: TGTGCCAGCAGCGTGGGACAGAACACCGGGGAGCTGTTTTTT.